Listed below are T cell receptor beta chains from one sample, sequenced in a study of T-cell reconstitution after alpha-beta-depleted transplantation in children. TCRdb used MiXCR to reprocess the PCR reads, holding one entry per CDR3 protein. The sample includes 450,000 to 550,000 distinct CDR3 sequences, 10% to 12% of them seen just once. This material consisted of PBMCs, mostly from graft donor cells, taken 180 days after TCRalphabeta/CD19-depleted stem cell transplant. The receptors originated from a female patient aged 2 to 10 who had a stem cell transplant for aplastic anemia, so the T cells may come from the graft donor. CDR3s leave out the opening cysteine and the closing phenylalanine or tryptophan.

cdr3_length v_call cdr3_aa
11 TRBV7-2 ASSAGLPDTQY
12 TRBV5-1 ASSFSNGGEKLF
13 TRBV27 ASSSGTGMNTEAF
14 TRBV28 ASSPAGLAARETQY
14 TRBV28 ASSLVGRQLGNTIY
12 TRBV29-1 SVRRFGSQETQY
15 TRBV10-3 AIIKETSGTIRDEQY
12 TRBV29-1 SVVSRAGKSEAF
12 TRBV20-1 SARLAGAYGEQF
13 TRBV5-1 ASSGGDYDTGELF
14 TRBV20-1 SASTGARSRGYGYT
14 TRBV7-2 ASSFAPDRGNSPLH
14 TRBV4-3 ASSPSSGGGQETQY
12 TRBV5-6 ASSPDRGHEKLF
12 TRBV10-3 AISELWGSYEQY
9 TRBV29-1 SPRGPEEAF
9 TRBV12-3/TRBV12-4 ASSRGNTIY
12 TRBV4-2 ASSQDRLAAEQF
13 TRBV29-1 SVENRGTNTGELF
14 TRBV6-5 ASSLGLAGGFGEQF
13 TRBV5-5 ASSLVLQGDNIQY
9 TRBV20-1 SARLQTEAF
14 TRBV7-3 ASSNGGFPSTDTQY
14 TRBV28 ASSSYRLGFYNEQF
10 TRBV6-2/TRBV6-3 ASRDGNYEQY
14 TRBV4-3 ASSQDFTGITDTQY
13 TRBV12-3/TRBV12-4 ASSPWGVRTDTQY
14 TRBV5-1 ASSPGNSGNTDTQY
13 TRBV11-3 ASRGLAGPHNQQF
11 TRBV20-1 SAIQGNTGELF
14 TRBV7-2 ASSRPQGQDTYEQY
11 TRBV12-5 ASGSQRTGELF
13 TRBV28 ASSSNRITAYEQY
12 TRBV19 ASSILGPTDTQY
12 TRBV7-2 ASSPGLTTETQY
15 TRBV7-8 ASSQDIETGADYGYT
12 TRBV4-2 ASSQRTGTYEQY
15 TRBV20-1 CARVAAGGFFDGELF
13 TRBV4-1 ASSQEELYTGELF
13 TRBV24-1 ATAVGDSQEETQY
12 TRBV25-1 ASSEIGAWETQY
12 TRBV24-1 ATSDGRGQETQY
14 TRBV7-8 ASSRAAGGRYNEQF
14 TRBV7-6 ASSLAAGLAIYEQY
14 TRBV5-5 ASSAPGLEVTDTQY
14 TRBV3-1 ASSHRAQLLAYEQY